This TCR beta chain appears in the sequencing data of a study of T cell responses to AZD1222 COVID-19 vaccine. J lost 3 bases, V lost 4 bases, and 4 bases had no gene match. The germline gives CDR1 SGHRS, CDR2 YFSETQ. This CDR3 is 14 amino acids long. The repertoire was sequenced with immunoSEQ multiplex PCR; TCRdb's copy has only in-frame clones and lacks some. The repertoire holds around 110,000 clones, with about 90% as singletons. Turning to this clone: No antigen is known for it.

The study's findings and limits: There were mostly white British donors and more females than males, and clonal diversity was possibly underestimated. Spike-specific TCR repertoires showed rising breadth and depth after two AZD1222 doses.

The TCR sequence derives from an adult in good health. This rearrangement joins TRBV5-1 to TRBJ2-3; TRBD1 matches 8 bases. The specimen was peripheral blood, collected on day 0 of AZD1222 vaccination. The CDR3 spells CASSTGQETDTQYF. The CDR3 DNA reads TGCGCCAGCAGCACGGGACAGGAGACAGATACGCAGTATTTT.